These 12 T cell receptor beta chains originate from one sample sequenced in a study of T-cell reconstitution after alpha-beta-depleted transplantation in children. Unique molecular identifiers were incorporated during preparation of the TCRbeta library. TCRdb analysed the PCR reads with MiXCR anew, one entry per CDR3 protein. The table includes hundreds of thousands of distinct CDR3 sequences, about an eighth detected once. The sample consisted of PBMCs, mostly from graft donor cells, taken 360 days after TCRalphabeta/CD19-depleted stem cell transplant. The receptors were gathered from a male patient aged 10-17 years who had a stem cell transplant for acute myeloid leukemia, so the T cells may come from the graft donor.

This clonotype was found many times. This chain uses TRBV7-9 with TRBJ2-7; D possibly corresponds to TRBD2 (6 bases). V lost 3 bases and J 5 bases, leaving 14 bases between the germline ends. Per germline, CDR1 SEHNR and CDR2 FQNEAQ (reference sequence). The CDR3 extends over 14 amino acids. The CDR3, as DNA: TGTGCCAGCAGCTTGCCGCAAGCGGGCCACGAGCAGTACTTC. It codes for CASSLPQAGHEQYF.

Ten or more counts support this clonotype. The chain links TRBV19 to TRBJ2-7; D perhaps matches TRBD2 (6 bases). V was trimmed by 0 bases and J by 0 bases, leaving 9 bases between them. CDR3 length: 15 amino acids. CDR1 is LNHDA, CDR2 SQIVND, per germline (reference sequence). CDR3 coding DNA: TGTGCCAGTAGTATAGAGTCGGGAGTCTCCTACGAGCAGTACTTC. This gives the protein CASSIESGVSYEQYF.

This chain connects TRBV6-5 to TRBJ1-1, with 7 bases lining up with TRBD1. The CDR3 is made up of 16 amino acids. The J segment lost 0 bases and the V segment lost 0 bases, leaving 4 bases of the junction unmatched. Germline CDR1 reads MNHEY; CDR2 reads SVGAGI. CDR3 loop: CASSYSGTVMNTEAFF. In DNA, the CDR3 is TGTGCCAGCAGTTACTCAGGGACAGTAATGAACACTGAAGCTTTCTTT.

The chain recombines TRBV7-9 with TRBJ1-2, with 7 bases aligning to TRBD1. CDR1 and CDR2 from the germline V gene are SEHNR and FQNEAQ (reference sequence). The J segment lost 6 bases and the V segment lost 1 base, leaving 8 bases of the junction unmatched. This CDR3 is 15 amino acids long. The CDR3 reads CASSLVAGGIDGYTF. The CDR3 nucleotides are TGTGCCAGCAGCTTAGTAGCAGGGGGTATCGATGGCTACACCTTC.

This chain joins TRBV9 and TRBJ2-2; D ambiguous. The CDR3 is 13 amino acids. V lost 0 bases, J lost 7 bases, and 7 bases lay in between. CDR1 and CDR2 from the germline V gene are SGDLS and YYNGEE. The CDR3 nucleotides read TGTGCCAGCAGCGTAGCGGCCCACGGGGAGCTGTTTTTT. Its protein product is CASSVAAHGELFF. The full variable domain, completed using reference TRBV9 and TRBJ2-2, is DSGVTQTPKHLITATGQRVTLRCSPRSGDLSVYWYQQSLDQGLQFLIQYYNGEERAKGNILERFSAQQFPDLHSELNLSSLELGDSALYFCASSVAAHGELFFGEGSRLTVL.

This clonotype appeared a few times. The chain carries TRBV4-3 and TRBJ2-2, with D maybe TRBD2 (5 bases). V was trimmed by 0 bases and J by 1 base, leaving 12 bases between them. The CDR3 spans 17 residues. Germline V gives CDR1 LGHNA, CDR2 YSLEER. The CDR3, as DNA: TGCGCCAGCAGCCAAGAAGTCCCCGGGAAGAACACCGGGGAGCTGTTTTTT. Amino acid sequence: CASSQEVPGKNTGELFF.

The chain couples TRBV6-2 or TRBV6-3 to TRBJ2-3; the D gene is possibly TRBD2 (6 bases). This CDR3 comprises 14 residues. Germline V lookup: CDR1 MNHEY, CDR2 SVGEGT. V gave up 10 bases and J gave up 2 bases, with 16 bases separating them. This CDR3 is CATSPGLSTDTQYF. The CDR3 bases are TGTGCCACCAGCCCGGGACTCTCCACAGATACGCAGTATTTT.

In this sample, this clonotype turned up a few times. The chain employs TRBV4-3 and TRBJ2-1; TRBD2 matches 7 bases. CDR3 size: 18 residues. The trim removed 0 bases at V and 9 bases at J, leaving 17 bases unmatched. CDR1 and CDR2 (germline): LGHNA, YSLEER. CDR3 coding DNA: TGCGCCAGCAGCCAAGACCCCCTCCGGGACCCGGGAGGCGGTGAGCAGTTCTTC. Translated: CASSQDPLRDPGGGEQFF.

This clonotype was seen only a few times. This chain joins TRBV27 and TRBJ2-4; D is ambiguous. V lost 3 bases and J 4 bases, leaving 7 bases between the germline ends. There are 13 residues in the CDR3. Looked up from germline, CDR1 is MNHEY and CDR2 is SMNVEV (reference sequence). This chain's CDR3 is CASSLNGKNIQYF. CDR3 in DNA: TGTGCCAGCAGTTTGAACGGGAAAAACATTCAGTACTTC.

This clonotype was counted a few times. The chain uses TRBV27 and TRBJ2-1; the match to TRBD2 covers 13 bases. This CDR3 region has 15 residues. Trimming removed 6 bases from V and 9 bases from J; junction bases left unmatched: 8. Germline V gene sequence: CDR1 MNHEY, CDR2 SMNVEV (reference sequence). The CDR3 spells CASSLPGLAGSEQFF. In DNA, the CDR3 is TGTGCCAGCAGCCTACCGGGACTAGCGGGATCTGAGCAGTTCTTC.

J is TRBJ1-5 and V is TRBV19; D perhaps matches TRBD1 (6 bases). CDR1 is LNHDA, CDR2 SQIVND, per germline (reference sequence). Trimming removed 2 bases at V and 7 bases at J, with 15 bases between. CDR3 size: 15 residues. The CDR3 spells CASSITQQGNQPQHF. CDR3 coding DNA: TGTGCCAGTAGTATAACCCAGCAGGGGAACCAGCCCCAGCATTTT.

This clonotype was observed many times. The V gene is TRBV28, the J gene TRBJ2-2; D ambiguous. Germline V lookup: CDR1 MDHEN, CDR2 SYDVKM. The V end lost 8 bases, the J end lost 1 base, and 11 bases lay between the germline ends. CDR3 length equals 14 residues. In DNA, the CDR3 is TGTGCCAGCTGTAAAGGGTTGAACACCGGGGAGCTGTTTTTT. Translated, it gives CASCKGLNTGELFF.